The rows below give T cell receptor beta chains drawn from one sample of a study of human versus mouse CDR3 diversity and MHC coevolution. TCRdb keeps only in-frame clones here, not all; method: immunoSEQ multiplex PCR. The sample gives tens of thousands of clones, 85% to 95% of which show up once; roughly 0.15% is in the top ten. Sequencing input: naive CD4+ T cells from blood. These receptors were taken from a person between 25 and 70 years old in good health. Each CDR3 is given with its conserved first and last residue. The order of the fields is D gene, J gene, V gene, clone size, CDR3 DNA, CDR3 protein. A D gene is named only where the DNA matches it firmly. Size is stated for part of the rows, as once, few or many counts, or as a class when the clone is expanded.

>TRBD2|TRBJ2-3|TRBV29-1|NA
TGCAGCGTTGTGGGACTAGCGGGGGGGCCGCCAGATACGCAGTATTTT
CSVVGLAGGPPDTQYF
>NA|TRBJ1-2|TRBV6-5|NA
TGTGCCAGCAGCCAACCTAACAGGGCGGGTTATGGCTACACCTTC
CASSQPNRAGYGYTF
>TRBD2|TRBJ2-7|TRBV6-1|NA
TGTGCCAGCAGTGAAGCTCGAGCGGGGGGGCGCGAGCAGTACTTC
CASSEARAGGREQYF
>TRBD1|TRBJ1-3|TRBV7-9|NA
TGTGCCAGCAGCCGCTGGACAGGGCTCTCTGGAAACACCATATATTTT
CASSRWTGLSGNTIYF
>TRBD1|TRBJ1-5|TRBV6-1|NA
TGTGCCAGCAGGATGGACAGGGCGGGAGATCAGCCCCAGCATTTT
CASRMDRAGDQPQHF
>TRBD2|TRBJ2-1|TRBV5-1|NA
TGCGCCAGCAGCTTCCTAGCGGGGTCCATAGAGCAGTTCTTC
CASSFLAGSIEQFF
>TRBD2|TRBJ2-7|TRBV4-2|NA
TGTGCCAGCAGCCAAGGTCTAGCGGGAATCTACGAGCAGTACTTC
CASSQGLAGIYEQYF
>TRBD1|TRBJ1-6|TRBV7-6|once
TGTGCCAGCAGCGCCACCGGACAGGGGATTTCACCCCTCCACTTT
CASSATGQGISPLHF
>TRBD1|TRBJ1-1|TRBV19|NA
TGTGCCAGTATCCCCCGGGACAGGGGGACTGAAGCTTTCTTT
CASIPRDRGTEAFF
>TRBD1|TRBJ1-5|TRBV30|NA
TGTGCCTGGAGCGGACAGGGGGTTAGTCAGCCCCAGCATTTT
CAWSGQGVSQPQHF
>NA|TRBJ2-3|TRBV5-1|NA
TGCGCCAGCAGCTTGGAGGCCAGTGGAGGTCCAGATACGCAGTATTTT
CASSLEASGGPDTQYF
>TRBD2|TRBJ2-7|TRBV5-1|NA
TGCGCCAGCAGCTTGGGCGGACTAGCGGTAGAGCAGTACTTC
CASSLGGLAVEQYF
>TRBD2|TRBJ2-7|TRBV4-2|NA
TGTGCCAGCAGCCAAGATTCGAAAGCTAGCGGAGGCGGTACCTACGAGCAGTACTTC
CASSQDSKASGGGTYEQYF
>NA|TRBJ1-2|TRBV29-1|NA
TGCAGCGCCCAAAGGACAGATCATGGCTACACCTTC
CSAQRTDHGYTF
>TRBD2|TRBJ2-1|TRBV19|NA
TGTGCCAGTAGTTCCCTTAGCGGGGGGGCCGATGAGCAGTTCTTC
CASSSLSGGADEQFF
>NA|TRBJ1-4|TRBV18|NA
TGTGCCAGCTCACCAAAGGGACACCGGGCTACTAATGAAAAACTGTTTTTT
CASSPKGHRATNEKLFF
>NA|TRBJ2-7|TRBV2|NA
TGTGCCAGCAGTAATTCAGGGTGGGAGCAGTACTTC
CASSNSGWEQYF
>TRBD1|TRBJ2-5|TRBV7-9|NA
TGTGCCAGCAGCTCGACAGGGGTTGAGACCCAGTACTTC
CASSSTGVETQYF
>NA|TRBJ1-2|TRBV7-2|once
TGTGCCAGCAGCCCCTACAGGGTTGGGTATGGCTACACCTTC
CASSPYRVGYGYTF
>TRBD1|TRBJ1-1|TRBV6-5|NA
TGTGCCAGCAGTTACCTCGCGGCCAGGGGGGAAGCTTTCTTT
CASSYLAARGEAFF
>NA|TRBJ2-4|TRBV5-1|NA
TGCGCCAGCAGGGCAGGGGTTGGGGCCAAAAACATTCAGTACTTC
CASRAGVGAKNIQYF
>TRBD2|TRBJ2-1|TRBV2|NA
TGTGCCAGCAGTTCCTCCGGGACTAGCGGGAGGGGGGGGAACAATGAGCAGTTCTTC
CASSSSGTSGRGGNNEQFF
>TRBD1|TRBJ1-4|TRBV7-2|NA
TGTGCCAGCACAGGGGGCAGTAATGAAAAACTGTTTTTT
CASTGGSNEKLFF
>TRBD2|TRBJ2-1|TRBV29-1|NA
TGCAGCGTAGCATGGGGAGCGGGATACAATGAGCAGTTCTTC
CSVAWGAGYNEQFF
>TRBD2|TRBJ2-3|TRBV10-3|NA
TGTGCCATCAGTGAACCTAGCGGGGGAAGCACAGATACGCAGTATTTT
CAISEPSGGSTDTQYF
>TRBD1|TRBJ1-2|TRBV12-5|once
TGTGCTAGTGGTACCCGGACAGGCGATCCCCATGGCTACACCTTC
CASGTRTGDPHGYTF
>NA|TRBJ1-3|TRBV7-2|NA
TGTGCCAGCAGCAGAACGGGGGGCTCTGGAAACACCATATATTTT
CASSRTGGSGNTIYF
>NA|TRBJ1-6|TRBV27|NA
TGTGCCAGCAGTTCAATAATCCGAGACAGCTATAATTCACCCCTCCACTTT
CASSSIIRDSYNSPLHF
>TRBD2|TRBJ2-1|TRBV19|NA
TGTGCCAGTAGTATGGAAACGGGAGGGCCTAGTGAGCAGTTCTTC
CASSMETGGPSEQFF
>NA|TRBJ2-3|TRBV6-1|NA
TGTGCCAGCAAACTAGTTTCCCGAGATACGCAGTATTTT
CASKLVSRDTQYF
>NA|TRBJ2-7|TRBV6-4|NA
TGTGCCAGCAGTTACACCCTGGTGGCCGTCTACGAGCAGTACTTC
CASSYTLVAVYEQYF
>NA|TRBJ1-5|TRBV19|NA
TGTGCCAGTAGTTTTCCCCGCGGCGGTAGGTATAGCAATCAGCCCCAGCATTTT
CASSFPRGGRYSNQPQHF
>TRBD1|TRBJ1-2|TRBV19|NA
TGTGCCAGTAGTTGGCTGAGGGGACAGGGCGGTATACGGTATGGCTACACCTTC
CASSWLRGQGGIRYGYTF
>TRBD2|TRBJ2-3|TRBV2|once
TGTGCCAGCAGTAGGACTAGCGGGAGCACAGATACGCAGTATTTT
CASSRTSGSTDTQYF
>NA|TRBJ2-1|TRBV30|NA
TGTGCCTGGAGGTTCGGAGACAATGAGCAGTTCTTC
CAWRFGDNEQFF
>NA|TRBJ2-3|TRBV6-5|NA
TGTGCCAGCAGACTATACAGGGCAGCAGATACGCAGTATTTT
CASRLYRAADTQYF
>NA|TRBJ1-6|TRBV25-1|NA
TGTGCCTCCAACAGTTATAATTCACCCCTCCACTTT
CASNSYNSPLHF
>TRBD1|TRBJ1-2|TRBV29-1|NA
TGCAGCGTTGAGCGGGACAGGGGTCGCGGCTACACCTTC
CSVERDRGRGYTF
>NA|TRBJ2-1|TRBV7-7|few
TGTGCCAGCAGCCCCGGGAACTACAATGAGCAGTTCTTC
CASSPGNYNEQFF